This paragraph reports one T cell receptor beta chain. Germline V gene data show CDR1 as LGHNA and CDR2 as YNFKEQ. V gave up 0 bases and J gave up 3 bases, with 18 bases separating them. This CDR3 region has 18 residues. This specimen belongs to a study of blood T cell repertoires in COVID-19. About the study: There were acute and convalescent COVID-19 samples, and they came from the United States, Italy and Spain. The analysed material was cDNA or gDNA that came from T cells, B-cell-depleted T cells, or PBMCs.

Here immunoSEQ multiplex PCR was the method, and the copy in TCRdb shows in-frame clones only, minus some. Of 250,000 to 300,000 clones in the sample, around 86% were seen once. The chain recombines TRBV4-2 with TRBJ1-5; tentatively, D is TRBD1 (6 bases). The sample was peripheral blood. This TCR derives from a woman aged 55 to 70 with active or convalescent COVID-19. CDR3 sequence: CASSQDPTGSPLNQPQHF. The CDR3 DNA follows: TGTGCCAGCAGCCAAGATCCTACAGGGTCCCCGCTCAATCAGCCCCAGCATTTT.